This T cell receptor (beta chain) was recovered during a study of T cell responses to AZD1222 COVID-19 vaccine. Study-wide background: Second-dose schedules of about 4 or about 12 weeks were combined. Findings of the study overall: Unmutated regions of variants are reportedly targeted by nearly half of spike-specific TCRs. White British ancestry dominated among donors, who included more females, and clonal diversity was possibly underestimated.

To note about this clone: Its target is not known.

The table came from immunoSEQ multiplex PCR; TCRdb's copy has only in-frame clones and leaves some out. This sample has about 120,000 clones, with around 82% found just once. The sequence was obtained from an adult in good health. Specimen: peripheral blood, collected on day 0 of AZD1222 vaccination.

CDR3: CASSFNSGGDYEKLFF. The CDR3 nucleotides read TGTGCCAGCAGCTTCAATTCGGGTGGTGATTATGAAAAACTGTTTTTT. The chain recombines TRBV11-1 with TRBJ1-4, with unresolved D. The germline CDR1 and CDR2 sequences are SGHAT and FQDESV (reference sequence). Trimming left V 3 bases short and J 6 bases short, with 17 bases between. The CDR3 contains 16 residues.